This T cell receptor (beta chain) was documented in a study of T cell responses to AZD1222 COVID-19 vaccine. General study results and limits: At 160-218 and 743-854, vaccine-associated CD4 TCRs were dominant, and they spanned spike.

Between the trimmed V and J ends, which lost 5 bases and 4 bases, there was a span of 12 bases. CDR1 and CDR2 from the germline V gene are MNHEY and SVGAGI. CDR3 size: 13 residues. This clone was observed a handful of times. The antigen remains unidentified. Produced via immunoSEQ multiplex PCR; TCRdb's table is partial and in-frame only. The repertoire holds 70,000 to 95,000 clones, with 86% as singletons. The source of this sequence is an adult who received the AZD1222 COVID-19 vaccine. Sample: peripheral blood, taken 28 days after the second AZD1222 dose. The chain recombines TRBV6-5 with TRBJ2-7; the D call may be TRBD1 or TRBD2 (5 bases each). The CDR3 DNA sequence: TGTGCCAGCAGTCCACGAGGGGTTTACGAGCAGTACTTC. It specifies CASSPRGVYEQYF.